The subject of this entry is one T cell receptor (beta chain). The data stem from a study of blood T cell repertoires in COVID-19. Produced via immunoSEQ multiplex PCR; TCRdb's table is partial and in-frame only. The sample has fewer than 200,000 clones, approximately 90% seen once. The specimen was peripheral blood. The TCR comes from a man in his fifties or sixties who had recovered from COVID-19.

Here the CDR3 DNA reads TGTGCCAGCAGGGATTCCGGGACAGGGGTTGAAAAACTGTTTTTT. This gives the protein CASRDSGTGVEKLFF. The chain has TRBV6-6 and TRBJ1-4, with 10 bases lining up with TRBD1. CDR1 and CDR2 from the germline V gene are MNHNY and SVGAGI (reference sequence). The CDR3 is made up of 15 amino acids. The V gene end was trimmed by 6 bases and the J gene end by 7 bases; junction bases not matched to a gene: 8.